This TCR beta chain is from a study of CD8+CD57+ T cells in acquired aplastic anemia. Genomic DNA served as template for TCR beta VDJ and CDR3 profiling. TCRdb passed the reads through MiXCR, listing each CDR3 protein once. The table has 150,000 to 180,000 distinct CDR3 sequences, 40% to 65% seen once. Whole-study findings and limits: Patients and controls shared over 25 CD8+ CDR3 sequences, which appeared highly expressed in patients and within their immunodominant clones.

Patients sequenced had flow cytometry evidence of CD8+CD57+ cell expansion. V was cut by 0 bases and J by 4 bases, with 11 bases left in between. Germline CDR1 is SGHNT and CDR2 is YYREEE (reference sequence). The CDR3 is 14 residues long. Points on this clonotype: Antigen unknown.

Sequences were obtained from sorted CD4+, CD8+, or CD8+CD57+ T cells (not recorded which) from PBMCs. The rearrangement links TRBV5-4 to TRBJ2-7, with D hard to call. The sequence was collected from a human donor with aplastic anemia. The DNA for the CDR3 is TGTGCCAGCAGCTTGGTCCCCTCCGAATACGAGCAGTACTTC. It codes for CASSLVPSEYEQYF.